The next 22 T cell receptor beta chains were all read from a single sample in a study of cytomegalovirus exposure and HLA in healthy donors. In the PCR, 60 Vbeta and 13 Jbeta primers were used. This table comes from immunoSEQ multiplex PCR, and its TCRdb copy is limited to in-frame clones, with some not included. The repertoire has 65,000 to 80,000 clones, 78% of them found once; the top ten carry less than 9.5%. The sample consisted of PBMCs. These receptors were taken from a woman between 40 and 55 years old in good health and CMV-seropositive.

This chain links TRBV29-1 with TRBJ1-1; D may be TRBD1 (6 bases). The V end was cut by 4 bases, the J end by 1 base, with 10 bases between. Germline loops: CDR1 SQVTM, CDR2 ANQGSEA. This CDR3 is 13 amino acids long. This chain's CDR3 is CSVAGGRNTEAFF. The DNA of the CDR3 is TGCAGCGTTGCGGGGGGCCGGAACACTGAAGCTTTCTTT. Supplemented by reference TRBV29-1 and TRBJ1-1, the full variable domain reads SAVISQKPSRDICQRGTSLTIQCQVDSQVTMMFWYRQQPGQSLTLIATANQGSEATYESGFVIDKFPISRPNLTFSTLTVSNMSPEDSSIYLCSVAGGRNTEAFFGQGTRLTVV.

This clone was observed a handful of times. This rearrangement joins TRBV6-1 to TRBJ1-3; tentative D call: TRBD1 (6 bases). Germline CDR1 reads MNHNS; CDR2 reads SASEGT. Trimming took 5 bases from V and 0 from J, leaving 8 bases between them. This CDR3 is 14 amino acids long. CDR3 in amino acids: CASSTRGSGNTIYF. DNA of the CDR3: TGTGCCAGCAGTACCAGGGGCTCTGGAAACACCATATATTTT.

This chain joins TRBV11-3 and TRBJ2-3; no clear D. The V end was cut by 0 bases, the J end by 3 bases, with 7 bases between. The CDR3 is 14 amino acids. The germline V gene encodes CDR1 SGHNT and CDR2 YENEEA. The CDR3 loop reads CASSLDPSTDTQYF. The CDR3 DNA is TGTGCCAGCAGCTTAGATCCCAGTACAGATACGCAGTATTTT.

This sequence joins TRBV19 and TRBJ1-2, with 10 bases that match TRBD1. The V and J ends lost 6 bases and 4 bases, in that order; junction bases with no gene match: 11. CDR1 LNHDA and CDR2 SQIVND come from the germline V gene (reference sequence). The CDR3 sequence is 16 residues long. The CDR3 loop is CASSPLRDRGVYGYTF. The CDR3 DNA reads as TGTGCCAGTAGCCCACTCCGGGACAGGGGTGTCTATGGCTACACCTTC.

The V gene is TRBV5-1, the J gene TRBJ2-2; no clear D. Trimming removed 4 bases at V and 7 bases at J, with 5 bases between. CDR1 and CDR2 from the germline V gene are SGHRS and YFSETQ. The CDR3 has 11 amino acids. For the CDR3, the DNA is TGCGCCAGCAGCCCAATCGGGGAGCTGTTTTTT. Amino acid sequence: CASSPIGELFF. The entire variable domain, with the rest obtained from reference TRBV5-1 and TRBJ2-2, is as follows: KAGVTQTPRYLIKTRGQQVTLSCSPISGHRSVSWYQQTPGQGLQFLFEYFSETQRNKGNFPGRFSGRQFSNSRSEMNVSTLELGDSALYLCASSPIGELFFGEGSRLTVL.

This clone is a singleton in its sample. CDR3 residues: CASSFNWNTEAFF. CDR3 coding DNA: TGTGCCAGCAGCTTTAACTGGAACACTGAAGCTTTCTTT. The chain joins TRBV11-3 to TRBJ1-1, with D uncertain. From germline, CDR1 is SGHNT and CDR2 YENEEA. CDR3 length equals 13 residues. The V gene lost 3 bases and the J gene lost 1 base, with 6 bases spanning the gap.

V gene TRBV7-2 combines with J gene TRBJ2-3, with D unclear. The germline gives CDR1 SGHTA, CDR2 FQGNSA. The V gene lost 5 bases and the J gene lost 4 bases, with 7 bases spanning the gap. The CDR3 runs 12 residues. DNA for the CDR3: TGTGCCAGCAGCCCCTCAGCAGATACGCAGTATTTT. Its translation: CASSPSADTQYF.

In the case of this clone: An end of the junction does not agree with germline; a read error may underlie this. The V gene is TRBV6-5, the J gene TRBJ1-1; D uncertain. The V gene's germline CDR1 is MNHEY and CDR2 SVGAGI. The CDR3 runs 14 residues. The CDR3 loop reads CASTYSQANTEAFF. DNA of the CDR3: TGTGCCAGCACTTACTCCCAGGCGAACACTGAAGCTTTCTTT.

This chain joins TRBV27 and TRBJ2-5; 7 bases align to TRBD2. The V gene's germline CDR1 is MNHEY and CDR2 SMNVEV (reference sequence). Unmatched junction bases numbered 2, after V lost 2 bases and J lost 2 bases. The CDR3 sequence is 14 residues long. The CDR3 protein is CASSLGGGQETQYF. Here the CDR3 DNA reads TGTGCCAGCAGTTTAGGGGGGGGGCAAGAGACCCAGTACTTC.

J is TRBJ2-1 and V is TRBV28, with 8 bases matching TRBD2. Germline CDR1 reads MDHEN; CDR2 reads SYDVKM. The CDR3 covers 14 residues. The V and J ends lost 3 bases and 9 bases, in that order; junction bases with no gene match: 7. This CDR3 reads CASSLSGGAVEQFF. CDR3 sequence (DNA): TGTGCCAGCAGTTTGTCCGGGGGGGCGGTTGAGCAGTTCTTC. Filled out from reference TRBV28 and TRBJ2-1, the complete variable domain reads DVKVTQSSRYLVKRTGEKVFLECVQDMDHENMFWYRQDPGLGLRLIYFSYDVKMKEKGDIPEGYSVSREKKERFSLILESASTNQTSMYLCASSLSGGAVEQFFGPGTRLTVL.

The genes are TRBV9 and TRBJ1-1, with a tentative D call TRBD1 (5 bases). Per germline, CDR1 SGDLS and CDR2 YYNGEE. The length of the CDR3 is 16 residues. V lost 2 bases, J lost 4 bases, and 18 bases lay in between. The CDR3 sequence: CASSVPKGGGFTEAFF. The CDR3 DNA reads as TGTGCCAGCAGCGTTCCCAAGGGCGGGGGTTTCACTGAAGCTTTCTTT.

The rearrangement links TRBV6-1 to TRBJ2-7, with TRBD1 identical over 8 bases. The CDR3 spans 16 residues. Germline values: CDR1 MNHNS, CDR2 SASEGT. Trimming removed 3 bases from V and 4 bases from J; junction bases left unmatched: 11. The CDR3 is CASSEGPAGGVYEQYF. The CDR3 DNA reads TGTGCCAGCAGTGAGGGCCCAGCAGGGGGCGTTTACGAGCAGTACTTC.

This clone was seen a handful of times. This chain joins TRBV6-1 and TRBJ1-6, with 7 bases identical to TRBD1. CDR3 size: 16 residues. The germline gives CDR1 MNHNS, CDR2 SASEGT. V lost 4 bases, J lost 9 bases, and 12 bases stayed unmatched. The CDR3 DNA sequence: TGTGCCAGCAGTGCCAGGGGGTTACTGTCGGGTTCACCCCTCCACTTT. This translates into CASSARGLLSGSPLHF.

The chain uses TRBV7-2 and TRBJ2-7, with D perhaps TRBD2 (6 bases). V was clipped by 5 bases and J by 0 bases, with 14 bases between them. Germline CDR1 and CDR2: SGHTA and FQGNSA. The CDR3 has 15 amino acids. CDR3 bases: TGTGCCAGCAGCGCGCGGGGCCCGACCTCCTACGAGCAGTACTTC. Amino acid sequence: CASSARGPTSYEQYF.

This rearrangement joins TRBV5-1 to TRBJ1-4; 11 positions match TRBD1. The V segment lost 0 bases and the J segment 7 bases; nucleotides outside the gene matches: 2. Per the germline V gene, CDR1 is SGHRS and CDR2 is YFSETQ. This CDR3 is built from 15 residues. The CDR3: CASSLGGQGAEKLFF. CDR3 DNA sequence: TGCGCCAGCAGCTTGGGAGGACAGGGGGCTGAAAAACTGTTTTTT.

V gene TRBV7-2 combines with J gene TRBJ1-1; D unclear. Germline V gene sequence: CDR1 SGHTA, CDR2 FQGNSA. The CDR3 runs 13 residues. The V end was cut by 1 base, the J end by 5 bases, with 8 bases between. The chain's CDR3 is CASSLEVRTEAFF. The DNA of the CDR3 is TGTGCCAGCAGCTTAGAGGTGCGGACTGAAGCTTTCTTT.

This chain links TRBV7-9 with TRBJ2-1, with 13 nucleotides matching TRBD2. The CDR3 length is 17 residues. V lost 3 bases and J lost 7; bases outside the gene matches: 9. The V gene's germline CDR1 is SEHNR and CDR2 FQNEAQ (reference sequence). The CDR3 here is CASSLTSGGPFENEQFF. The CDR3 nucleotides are TGTGCCAGCAGCTTGACTAGCGGGGGGCCTTTCGAGAATGAGCAGTTCTTC.

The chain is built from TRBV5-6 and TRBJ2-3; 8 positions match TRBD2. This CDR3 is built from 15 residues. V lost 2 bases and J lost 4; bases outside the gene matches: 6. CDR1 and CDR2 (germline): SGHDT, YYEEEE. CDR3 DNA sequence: TGTGCCAGCAGCTTCCCCAGCGGGGGTCCAGATACGCAGTATTTT. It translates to CASSFPSGGPDTQYF.

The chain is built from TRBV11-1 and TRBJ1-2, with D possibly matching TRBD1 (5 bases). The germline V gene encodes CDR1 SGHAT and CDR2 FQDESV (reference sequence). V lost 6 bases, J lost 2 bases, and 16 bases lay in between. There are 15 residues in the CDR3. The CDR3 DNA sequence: TGTGCCAGCAGTTCTTTGCAGGGTTCAAACTATGGCTACACCTTC. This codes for CASSSLQGSNYGYTF.

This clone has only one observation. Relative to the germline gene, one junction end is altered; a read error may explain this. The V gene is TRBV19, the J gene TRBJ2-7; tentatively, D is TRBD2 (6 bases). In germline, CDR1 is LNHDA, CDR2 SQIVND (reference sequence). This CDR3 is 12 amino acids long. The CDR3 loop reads CASSTPRGPLDF. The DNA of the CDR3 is TGTGCCAGTAGTACCCCGCGGGGACCCTTGGACTTC.

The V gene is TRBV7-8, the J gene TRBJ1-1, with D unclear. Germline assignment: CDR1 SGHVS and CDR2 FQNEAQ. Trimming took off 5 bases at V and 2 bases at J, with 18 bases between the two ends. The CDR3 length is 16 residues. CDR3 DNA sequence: TGTGCCAGCAGCCGGGGAAGTATGAGGACCAACACTGAAGCTTTCTTT. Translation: CASSRGSMRTNTEAFF.

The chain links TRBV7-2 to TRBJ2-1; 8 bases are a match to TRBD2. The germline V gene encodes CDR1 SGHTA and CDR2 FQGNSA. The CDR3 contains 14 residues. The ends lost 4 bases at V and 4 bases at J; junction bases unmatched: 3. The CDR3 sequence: CASSWGLEYNEQFF. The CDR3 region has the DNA TGTGCCAGCAGCTGGGGACTAGAGTACAATGAGCAGTTCTTC. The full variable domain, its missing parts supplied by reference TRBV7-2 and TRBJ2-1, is GAGVSQSPSNKVTEKGKDVELRCDPISGHTALYWYRQSLGQGLEFLIYFQGNSAPDKSGLPSDRFSAERTGGSVSTLTIQRTQQEDSAVYLCASSWGLEYNEQFFGPGTRLTVL.